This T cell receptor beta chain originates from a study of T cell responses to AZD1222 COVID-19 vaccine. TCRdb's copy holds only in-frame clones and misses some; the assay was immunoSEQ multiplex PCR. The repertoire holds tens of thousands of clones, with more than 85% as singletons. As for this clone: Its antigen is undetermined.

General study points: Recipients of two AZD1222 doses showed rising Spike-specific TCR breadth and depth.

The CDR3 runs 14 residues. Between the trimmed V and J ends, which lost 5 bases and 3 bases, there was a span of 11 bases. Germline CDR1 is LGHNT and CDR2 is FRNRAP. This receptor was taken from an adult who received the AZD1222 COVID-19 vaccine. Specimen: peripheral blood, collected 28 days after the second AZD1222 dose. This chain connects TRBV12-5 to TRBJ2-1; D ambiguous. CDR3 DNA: TGTGCTAGTGGTAGCCCGACGGGCTACAATGAGCAGTTCTTC. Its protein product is CASGSPTGYNEQFF.